These 19 T cell receptor beta chains were all obtained from the same sample, sequenced in a study of technical replicates of blood from a handful of donors. The protocol was immunoSEQ multiplex PCR, while the TCRdb copy is restricted to in-frame clones and leaves out a portion. The table lists some 49,000 clones, 80% to 95% of them singletons. Sequencing used PBMCs. These receptors came from a human donor in good health. Some clones in this sample may be carry-over from other donors' samples.

J is TRBJ1-5 and V is TRBV21-1; TRBD1 was called by the table and not checked on the DNA. TRBV21-1 is a pseudogene locus. CDR3 length: 15 amino acids. The CDR3 spells CASSNEQAINQPQHF. The CDR3 nucleotides are TGTGCCAGCAGCAATGAACAGGCTATTAATCAGCCCCAGCATTTT.

This clone was detected only a few times. The sample contains more than one DNA sequence encoding this CDR3. In DNA, the CDR3 is TGTGCCAGCAGTTATACTAGCGGGAGCTCCTACGAGCAGTACTTC. Protein sequence: CASSYTSGSSYEQYF. The chain carries TRBV6-5 and TRBJ2-7; 11 bases line up with TRBD2. With 3 bases clipped from V and 0 bases from J, the junction kept 1 base outside the gene matches. CDR3 length equals 15 residues. Per the germline V gene, CDR1 is MNHEY and CDR2 is SVGAGI.

This chain joins TRBV6-5 and TRBJ1-1, with D possibly TRBD1 on 5 matching bases. CDR3 length: 12 amino acids. Germline lookup yields CDR1 MNHEY and CDR2 SVGAGI. V gave up 2 bases and J gave up 11 bases, with 12 bases separating them. The chain's CDR3 is CASSYQGVEAFF. Here the CDR3 DNA reads TGTGCCAGCAGTTACCAAGGGGTTGAGGCTTTCTTT.

This chain links TRBV6-1 with TRBJ2-1; TRBD2 matches at 12 bases. The CDR3 loop spans 16 amino acids. Losses at the gene ends were 4 bases for V and 4 bases for J; bases not matched to a gene: 5. Germline V CDR1 and CDR2: MNHNS, SASEGT. Here the CDR3 DNA reads TGTGCCAGCAGTGGGAGACTAGCGGGGGATTACAATGAGCAGTTCTTC. As protein: CASSGRLAGDYNEQFF.

The rearrangement joins TRBV10-2 to TRBJ1-1, with TRBD1 matching over 8 bases. The CDR3 totals 14 residues. Losses at the gene ends were 6 bases for V and 0 bases for J; bases not matched to a gene: 3. Per the germline V gene, CDR1 is WSHSY and CDR2 is SAAADI. For the CDR3, the DNA is TGCGCCAGCAGCAAACAGGGGGTGAACACTGAAGCTTTCTTT. It specifies CASSKQGVNTEAFF.

V and J are TRBV7-7 and TRBJ1-3; 8 nucleotides line up with TRBD1. This CDR3 contains 13 residues. V was clipped by 3 bases and J by 7 bases; unmatched bases: 2. Germline CDR1 and CDR2: SSHAT and FNYEAQ (reference sequence). The CDR3 reads CASSLDRDNTIYF. As DNA, the CDR3 is TGTGCCAGCAGCTTGGACAGGGATAACACCATATATTTT.

The genes are TRBV7-9 and TRBJ2-1; no clear D. The CDR3 is made up of 17 amino acids. Germline V CDR1 and CDR2: SEHNR, FQNEAQ (reference sequence). With 3 bases removed from V and 0 bases from J, the gap between germline ends came to 15 bases. CDR3 nucleotide sequence: TGTGCCAGCAGCTTGGAGAGACTCTATACCTCCTACAATGAGCAGTTCTTC. Translated: CASSLERLYTSYNEQFF.

The chain has TRBV12-5 and TRBJ2-3; D is undetermined. The CDR3 runs 14 residues. Looked up from germline, CDR1 is LGHNT and CDR2 is FRNRAP. V was clipped by 2 bases and J by 6 bases, with 12 bases between them. For the CDR3, the DNA is TGTGCTAGTGGTTTGCCCCCCCTAGGCGATACGCAGTATTTT. It is translated as CASGLPPLGDTQYF.

The V call is TRBV11-1, the J call TRBJ2-3; a possible D gene is TRBD1 (5 bases). The germline gives CDR1 SGHAT, CDR2 FQDESV (reference sequence). The CDR3 length is 14 residues. Trimming cost V 0 bases and J 7 bases, with 11 bases left between them. The CDR3 DNA reads TGTGCCAGCAGCTTAGCGACGGCAGGGAATACGCAGTATTTT. As protein: CASSLATAGNTQYF.

The chain employs TRBV7-2 and TRBJ1-6, with D unresolved. The CDR3 sequence is 15 residues long. CDR1 and CDR2 (germline): SGHTA, FQGNSA. The V end was cut by 5 bases, the J end by 9 bases, with 17 bases between. The chain's CDR3 is CASSPRTTEGSPLHF. The CDR3 DNA follows: TGTGCCAGCAGCCCCCGTACAACCGAGGGTTCACCCCTCCACTTT.

This chain links TRBV7-2 with TRBJ2-1; 8 positions agree with TRBD2. Trimming removed 7 bases from V and 5 bases from J; junction bases left unmatched: 7. The CDR3 extends over 14 amino acids. The germline gives CDR1 SGHTA, CDR2 FQGNSA. This chain's CDR3 is CASNRGGGNNEQFF. The CDR3 DNA follows: TGTGCCAGCAACCGGGGGGGCGGCAACAATGAGCAGTTCTTC. Full variable domain (outside the CDR3, taken from reference TRBV7-2 and TRBJ2-1): GAGVSQSPSNKVTEKGKDVELRCDPISGHTALYWYRQSLGQGLEFLIYFQGNSAPDKSGLPSDRFSAERTGGSVSTLTIQRTQQEDSAVYLCASNRGGGNNEQFFGPGTRLTVL.

This clone appeared a single time. The genes are TRBV23-1 and TRBJ2-7, with D hard to call. TRBV23-1 is an ORF for which the function is uncertain. The V gene lost 4 bases and the J gene lost 3 bases, with 10 bases spanning the gap. The CDR3 runs to 13 residues. In nucleotides, the CDR3 is TGCGCCAGCAGTCTAGGAGTAATCTACGAGCAGTACTTC. Translation: CASSLGVIYEQYF.

The count of this clone is one. The rearrangement joins TRBV11-2 to TRBJ1-3; D is undetermined. This CDR3 spans 16 amino acids. V lost 0 bases and J 0 bases, leaving 9 bases between the germline ends. Germline V gene lookup returns CDR1 SGHAT and CDR2 FQNNGV. This CDR3 reads CASSLDPQNSGNTIYF. DNA of the CDR3: TGTGCCAGCAGCTTAGATCCACAGAACTCTGGAAACACCATATATTTT.

The chain recombines TRBV6-4 with TRBJ2-3; perhaps TRBD1 as D (5 bases). Deletions cut 3 bases from V and 5 bases from J, with 15 bases between. Per the germline V gene, CDR1 is MRHNA and CDR2 is SNTAGT. This CDR3 is 15 amino acids long. CDR3 protein: CASSDSLGAVDTQYF. The CDR3 DNA reads as TGTGCCAGCAGTGATTCACTTGGGGCCGTAGATACGCAGTATTTT.

The chain combines TRBV29-1 with TRBJ2-7, with TRBD2 identical over 12 bases. V shed 4 bases, J shed 3 bases, and the junction held 4 bases outside the gene matches. Looked up from germline, CDR1 is SQVTM and CDR2 is ANQGSEA. This CDR3 is 14 amino acids long. The CDR3 spells CSVGTSGDVYEQYF. CDR3 bases: TGCAGCGTTGGGACTAGCGGGGATGTCTACGAGCAGTACTTC.

The chain couples TRBV11-2 to TRBJ2-5; 8 nucleotides agree with TRBD2. This CDR3 contains 15 residues. Germline values: CDR1 SGHAT, CDR2 FQNNGV. V shed 2 bases, J shed 5 bases, and the junction held 7 bases outside the gene matches. CDR3 residues: CASSLSAGGVETQYF. The DNA for the CDR3 is TGTGCCAGCAGCTTATCTGCGGGGGGAGTCGAGACCCAGTACTTC.

This rearrangement joins TRBV2 to TRBJ1-1, with a tentative D call TRBD1 (6 bases). CDR3 length equals 11 residues. Trimming removed 2 bases from V and 9 bases from J, with 7 bases in between. Germline CDR1 is SNHLY and CDR2 is FYNNEI. This CDR3 is CASSEWGQAFF. CDR3 in DNA: TGTGCCAGCAGTGAATGGGGGCAAGCTTTCTTT. Complete variable domain (other parts from reference TRBV2 and TRBJ1-1): EPEVTQTPSHQVTQMGQEVILRCVPISNHLYFYWYRQILGQKVEFLVSFYNNEISEKSEIFDDQFSVERPDGSNFTLKIRSTKLEDSAMYFCASSEWGQAFFGQGTRLTVV.

The rearrangement links TRBV4-2 to TRBJ1-2, with 8 bases matching TRBD1. Germline trimming cut 1 base from V and 3 bases from J; bases unmatched to any gene: 13. The CDR3 contains 18 residues. Germline CDR1 LGHNA, CDR2 YNFKEQ. CDR3 region: CASSQVGLTGARDYGYTF. In DNA form, the CDR3 reads TGTGCCAGCAGCCAAGTGGGTCTGACAGGGGCAAGGGACTATGGCTACACCTTC.

This clone turned up a few times. The chain employs TRBV7-3 and TRBJ2-7; 11 bases line up with TRBD2. This CDR3 has 16 residues. V shed 4 bases and J 1 base; nucleotides not matched to a gene: 6. CDR1 and CDR2 from the germline V gene are SGHTA and FQGTGA. The CDR3 DNA reads as TGTGCCAGCAGCTACAAGACTAGCGGGAAATCCTACGAGCAGTACTTC. Its protein product is CASSYKTSGKSYEQYF.